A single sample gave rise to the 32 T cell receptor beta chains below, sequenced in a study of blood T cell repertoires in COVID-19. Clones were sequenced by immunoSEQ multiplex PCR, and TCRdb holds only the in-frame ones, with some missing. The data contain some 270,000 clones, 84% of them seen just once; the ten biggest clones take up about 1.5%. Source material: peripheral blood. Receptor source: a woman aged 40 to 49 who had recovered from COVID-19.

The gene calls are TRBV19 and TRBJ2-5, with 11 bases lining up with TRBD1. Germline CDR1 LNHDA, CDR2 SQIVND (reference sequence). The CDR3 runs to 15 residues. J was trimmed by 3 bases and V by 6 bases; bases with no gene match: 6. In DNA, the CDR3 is TGTGCCAGTAGCCAAAGGACAGGGGGCAAAGAGACCCAGTACTTC. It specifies CASSQRTGGKETQYF.

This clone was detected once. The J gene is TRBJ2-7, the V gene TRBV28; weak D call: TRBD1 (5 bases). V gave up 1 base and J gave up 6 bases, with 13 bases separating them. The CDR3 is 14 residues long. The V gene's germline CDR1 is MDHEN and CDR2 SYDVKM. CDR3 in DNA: TGTGCCAGCAGTTTATCCCAGGGAAGGGTCGAGCAGTACTTC. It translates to CASSLSQGRVEQYF.

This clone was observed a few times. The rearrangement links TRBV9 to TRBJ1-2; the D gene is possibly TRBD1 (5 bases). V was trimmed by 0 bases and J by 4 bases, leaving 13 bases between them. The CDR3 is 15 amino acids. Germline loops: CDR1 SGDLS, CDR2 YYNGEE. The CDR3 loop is CASSVGGRVPYGYTF. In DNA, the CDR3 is TGTGCCAGCAGCGTAGGGGGCAGGGTGCCCTATGGCTACACCTTC.

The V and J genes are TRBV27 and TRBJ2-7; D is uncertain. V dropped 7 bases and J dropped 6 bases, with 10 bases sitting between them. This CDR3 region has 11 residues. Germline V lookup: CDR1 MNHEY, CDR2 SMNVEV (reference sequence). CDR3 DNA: TGTGCCAGCATATCAGGTACCGAGCAGTACTTC. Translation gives CASISGTEQYF.

CDR3 protein: CASIQAGGPSTDTQYF. In nucleotides, the CDR3 is TGTGCCAGCATCCAAGCGGGGGGGCCTAGCACAGATACGCAGTATTTT. This chain connects TRBV27 to TRBJ2-3, with 10 bases identical to TRBD2. The V gene end was trimmed by 7 bases and the J gene end by 0 bases; junction bases not matched to a gene: 7. The CDR3 is 16 residues long. Germline V CDR1 and CDR2: MNHEY, SMNVEV (reference sequence).

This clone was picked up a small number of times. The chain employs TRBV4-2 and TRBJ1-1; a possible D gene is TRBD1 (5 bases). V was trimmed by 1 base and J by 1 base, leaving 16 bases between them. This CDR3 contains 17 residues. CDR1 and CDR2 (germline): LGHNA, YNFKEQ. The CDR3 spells CASSQARQLERNTEAFF. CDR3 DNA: TGTGCCAGCAGCCAAGCTAGACAGCTCGAGCGGAACACTGAAGCTTTCTTT.

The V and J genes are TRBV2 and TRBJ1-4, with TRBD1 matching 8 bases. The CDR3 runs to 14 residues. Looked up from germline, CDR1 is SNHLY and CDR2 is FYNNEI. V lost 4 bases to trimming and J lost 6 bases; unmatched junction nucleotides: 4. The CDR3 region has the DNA TGTGCCAGCAGTGTCGGGACAGGAGATGAAAAACTGTTTTTT. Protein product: CASSVGTGDEKLFF.

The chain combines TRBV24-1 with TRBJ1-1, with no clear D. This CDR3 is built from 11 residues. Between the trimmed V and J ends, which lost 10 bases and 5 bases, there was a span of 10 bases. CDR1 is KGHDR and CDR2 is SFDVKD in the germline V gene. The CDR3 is CATKRGTEAFF. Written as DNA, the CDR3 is TGTGCCACTAAGAGAGGAACTGAAGCTTTCTTT.

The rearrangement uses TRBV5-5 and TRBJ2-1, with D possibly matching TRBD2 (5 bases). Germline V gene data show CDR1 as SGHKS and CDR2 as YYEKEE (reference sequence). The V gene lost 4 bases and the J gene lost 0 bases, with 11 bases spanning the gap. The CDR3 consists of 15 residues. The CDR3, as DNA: TGTGCCAGCAGCCAAGGACTGGGCTCCTACAATGAGCAGTTCTTC. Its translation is CASSQGLGSYNEQFF.

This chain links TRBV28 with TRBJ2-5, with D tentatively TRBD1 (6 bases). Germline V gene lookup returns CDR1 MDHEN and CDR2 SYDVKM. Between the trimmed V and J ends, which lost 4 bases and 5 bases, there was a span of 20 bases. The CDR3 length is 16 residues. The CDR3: CASSSTGIALRETQYF. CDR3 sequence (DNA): TGTGCCAGCAGTTCAACAGGGATCGCCCTCCGCGAGACCCAGTACTTC.

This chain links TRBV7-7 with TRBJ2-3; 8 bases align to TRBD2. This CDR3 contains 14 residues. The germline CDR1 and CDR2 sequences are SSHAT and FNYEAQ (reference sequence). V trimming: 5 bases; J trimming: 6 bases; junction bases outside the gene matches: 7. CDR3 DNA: TGTGCCAGCAGCCAAGGACTAGCAGCGGATACGCAGTATTTT. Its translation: CASSQGLAADTQYF.

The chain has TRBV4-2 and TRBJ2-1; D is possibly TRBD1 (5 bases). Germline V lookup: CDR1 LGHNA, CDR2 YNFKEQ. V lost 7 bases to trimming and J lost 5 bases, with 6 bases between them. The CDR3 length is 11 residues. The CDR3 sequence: CASKQDNEQFF. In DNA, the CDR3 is TGTGCCAGCAAACAGGACAATGAGCAGTTCTTC.

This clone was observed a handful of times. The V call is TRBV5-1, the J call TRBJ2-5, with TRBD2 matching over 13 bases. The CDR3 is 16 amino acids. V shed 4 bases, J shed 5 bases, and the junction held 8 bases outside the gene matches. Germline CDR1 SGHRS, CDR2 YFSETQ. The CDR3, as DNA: TGCGCCAGCAGCCAAACTAGCGGGGGGGCCTATGAGACCCAGTACTTC. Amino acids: CASSQTSGGAYETQYF.

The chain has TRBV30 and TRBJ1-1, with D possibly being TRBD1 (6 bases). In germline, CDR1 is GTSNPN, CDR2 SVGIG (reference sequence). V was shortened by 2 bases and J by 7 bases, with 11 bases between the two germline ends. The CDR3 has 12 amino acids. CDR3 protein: CAWSRQAIEAFF. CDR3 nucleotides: TGTGCCTGGAGTAGACAGGCTATTGAAGCTTTCTTT. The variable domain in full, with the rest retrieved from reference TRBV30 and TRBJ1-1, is SQTIHQWPATLVQPVGSPLSLECTVEGTSNPNLYWYRQAAGRGLQLLFYSVGIGQISSEVPQNLSASRPQDRQFILSSKKLLLSDSGFYLCAWSRQAIEAFFGQGTRLTVV.

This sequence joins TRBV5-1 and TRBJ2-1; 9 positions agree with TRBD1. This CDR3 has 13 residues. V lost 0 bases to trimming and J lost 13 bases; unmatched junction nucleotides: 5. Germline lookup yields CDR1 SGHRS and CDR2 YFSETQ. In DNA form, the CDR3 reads TGCGCCAGCAGCTTGGAAGACAGGGGGATACAGTTCTTC. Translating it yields CASSLEDRGIQFF.

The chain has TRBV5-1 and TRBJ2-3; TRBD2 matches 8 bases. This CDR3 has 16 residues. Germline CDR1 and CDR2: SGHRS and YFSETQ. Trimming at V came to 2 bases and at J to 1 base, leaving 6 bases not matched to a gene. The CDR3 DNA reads TGCGCCAGCAGCTTCTGGGGCGGGGGGCGCACAGATACGCAGTATTTT. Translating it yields CASSFWGGGRTDTQYF.

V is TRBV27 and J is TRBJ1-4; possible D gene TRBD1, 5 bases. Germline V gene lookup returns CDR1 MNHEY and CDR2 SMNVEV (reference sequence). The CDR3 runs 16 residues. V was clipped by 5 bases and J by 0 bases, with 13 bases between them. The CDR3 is CASSPVGLSTNEKLFF. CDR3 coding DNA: TGTGCCAGCAGTCCAGTGGGACTCTCAACTAATGAAAAACTGTTTTTT.

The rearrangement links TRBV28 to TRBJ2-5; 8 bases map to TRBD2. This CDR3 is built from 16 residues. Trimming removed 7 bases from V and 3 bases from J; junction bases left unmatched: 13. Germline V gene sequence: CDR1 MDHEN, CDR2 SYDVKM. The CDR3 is CASTRLRAGDKETQYF. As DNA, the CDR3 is TGTGCCAGCACCCGCCTACGAGCGGGGGACAAAGAGACCCAGTACTTC. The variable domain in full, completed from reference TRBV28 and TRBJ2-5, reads DVKVTQSSRYLVKRTGEKVFLECVQDMDHENMFWYRQDPGLGLRLIYFSYDVKMKEKGDIPEGYSVSREKKERFSLILESASTNQTSMYLCASTRLRAGDKETQYFGPGTRLLVL.

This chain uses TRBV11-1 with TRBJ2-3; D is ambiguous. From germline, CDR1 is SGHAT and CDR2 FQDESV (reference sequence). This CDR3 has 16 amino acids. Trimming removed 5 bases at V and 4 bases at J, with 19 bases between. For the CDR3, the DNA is TGTGCCAGCAGCCCCGAGAGGTACCGCTTGGCAGATACGCAGTATTTT. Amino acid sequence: CASSPERYRLADTQYF. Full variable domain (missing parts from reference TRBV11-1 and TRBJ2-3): EAEVAQSPRYKITEKSQAVAFWCDPISGHATLYWYRQILGQGPELLVQFQDESVVDDSQLPKDRFSAERLKGVDSTLKIQPAELGDSAMYLCASSPERYRLADTQYFGPGTRLTVL.

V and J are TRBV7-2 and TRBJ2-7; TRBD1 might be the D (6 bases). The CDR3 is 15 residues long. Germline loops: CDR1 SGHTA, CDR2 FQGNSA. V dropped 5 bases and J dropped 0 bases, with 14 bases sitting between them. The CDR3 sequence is CASSQGRLSSYEQYF. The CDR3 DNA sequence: TGTGCCAGCAGCCAGGGGAGACTGAGCTCCTACGAGCAGTACTTC. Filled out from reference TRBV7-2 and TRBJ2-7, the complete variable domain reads GAGVSQSPSNKVTEKGKDVELRCDPISGHTALYWYRQSLGQGLEFLIYFQGNSAPDKSGLPSDRFSAERTGGSVSTLTIQRTQQEDSAVYLCASSQGRLSSYEQYFGPGTRLTVT.

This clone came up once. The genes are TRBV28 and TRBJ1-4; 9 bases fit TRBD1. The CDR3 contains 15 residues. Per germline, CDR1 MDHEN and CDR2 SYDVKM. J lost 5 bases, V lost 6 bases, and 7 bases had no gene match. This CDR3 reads CASRPRGQGNEKLFF. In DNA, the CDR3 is TGTGCCAGCAGACCTCGTGGACAGGGGAATGAAAAACTGTTTTTT.

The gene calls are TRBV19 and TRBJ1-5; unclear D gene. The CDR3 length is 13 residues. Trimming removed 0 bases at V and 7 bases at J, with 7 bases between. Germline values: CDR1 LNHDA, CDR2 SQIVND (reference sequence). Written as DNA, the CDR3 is TGTGCCAGTAGTATAGATCGGGTGCAGCCCCAGCATTTT. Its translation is CASSIDRVQPQHF.

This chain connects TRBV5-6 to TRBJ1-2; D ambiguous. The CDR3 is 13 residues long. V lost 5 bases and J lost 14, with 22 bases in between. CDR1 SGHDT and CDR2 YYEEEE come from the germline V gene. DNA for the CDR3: TGTGCCAGCAGAGGCCTGGGTCGTGTGTCAGCGACCTTC. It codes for CASRGLGRVSATF.

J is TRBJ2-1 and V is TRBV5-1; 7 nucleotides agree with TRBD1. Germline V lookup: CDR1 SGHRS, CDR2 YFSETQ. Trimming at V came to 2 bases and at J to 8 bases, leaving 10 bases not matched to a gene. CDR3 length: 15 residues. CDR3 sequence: CASSLLSGGSDEQFF. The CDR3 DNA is TGCGCCAGCAGCTTACTTTCAGGGGGTAGCGATGAGCAGTTCTTC.

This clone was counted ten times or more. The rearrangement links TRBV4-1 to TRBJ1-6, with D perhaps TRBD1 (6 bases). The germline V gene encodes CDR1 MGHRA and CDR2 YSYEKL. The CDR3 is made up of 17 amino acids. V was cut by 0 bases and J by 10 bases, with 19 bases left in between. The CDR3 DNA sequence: TGCGCCAGCAGCCAAGAACCTCCCAGGGGCGGCCTCTCACCCCTCCACTTT. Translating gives CASSQEPPRGGLSPLHF.

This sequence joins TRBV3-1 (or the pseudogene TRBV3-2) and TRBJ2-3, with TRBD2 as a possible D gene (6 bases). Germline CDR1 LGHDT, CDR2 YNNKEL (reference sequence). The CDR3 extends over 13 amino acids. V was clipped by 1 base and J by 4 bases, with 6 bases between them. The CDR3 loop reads CASSQGRADTQYF. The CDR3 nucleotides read TGTGCCAGCAGCCAAGGGAGGGCAGATACGCAGTATTTT.

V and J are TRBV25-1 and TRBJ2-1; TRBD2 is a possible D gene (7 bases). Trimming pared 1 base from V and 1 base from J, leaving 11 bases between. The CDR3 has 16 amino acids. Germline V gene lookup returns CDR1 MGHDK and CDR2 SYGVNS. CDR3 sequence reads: CASSEWGGPSYNEQFF. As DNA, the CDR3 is TGTGCCAGCAGTGAATGGGGGGGCCCGTCCTACAATGAGCAGTTCTTC.

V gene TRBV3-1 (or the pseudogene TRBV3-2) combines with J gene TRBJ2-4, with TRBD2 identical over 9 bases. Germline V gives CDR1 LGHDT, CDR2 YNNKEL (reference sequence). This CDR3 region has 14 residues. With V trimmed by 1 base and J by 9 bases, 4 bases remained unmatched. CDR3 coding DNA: TGTGCCAGCAGCCAAGGCCTAGCGGGGAGCATTCAGTACTTC. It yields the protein CASSQGLAGSIQYF.

CDR3 sequence (DNA): TGTGCCAGCAGCCGGCGACAGGACTATAATTCACCCCTCCACTTT. It yields the protein CASSRRQDYNSPLHF. The V gene is TRBV14, the J gene TRBJ1-6; tentative D call: TRBD1 (6 bases). This CDR3 contains 15 residues. Trimming shortened V by 4 bases and J by 3 bases, and 10 bases separated the two germline ends. Germline V gene sequence: CDR1 SGHDN, CDR2 FVKESK.

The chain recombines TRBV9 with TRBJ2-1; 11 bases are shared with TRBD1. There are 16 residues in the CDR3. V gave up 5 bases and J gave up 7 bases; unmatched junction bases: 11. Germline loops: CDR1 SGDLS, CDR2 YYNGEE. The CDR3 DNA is TGTGCCAGCAGTAAGTTTGGGACAGGGGGTATGAATGAGCAGTTCTTC. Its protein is CASSKFGTGGMNEQFF.

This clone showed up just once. The CDR3 region has the DNA TGCGCCAGCAGCCAAGATGGACAGGCCCGGACCTACAATGAGCAGTTCTTC. Its protein is CASSQDGQARTYNEQFF. The rearrangement joins TRBV4-1 to TRBJ2-1; 7 nucleotides align to TRBD1. V lost 0 bases and J lost 2; bases outside the gene matches: 7. Looked up from germline, CDR1 is MGHRA and CDR2 is YSYEKL. This CDR3 spans 17 amino acids.

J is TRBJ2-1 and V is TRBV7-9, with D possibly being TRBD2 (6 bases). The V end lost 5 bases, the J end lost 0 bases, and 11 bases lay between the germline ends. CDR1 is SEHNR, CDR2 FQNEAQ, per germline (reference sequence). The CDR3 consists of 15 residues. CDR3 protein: CASSPWRGSYNEQFF. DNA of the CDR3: TGTGCCAGCAGCCCCTGGAGGGGCTCCTACAATGAGCAGTTCTTC.